These T cell receptor beta chains were read from a single sample in a study of early T cells in non-severe SARS-CoV-2 infection. TCRdb ran MiXCR on the 5' RACE reads and lists one entry per CDR3 protein. The data show under 60,000 distinct CDR3 sequences, about 5.6% seen once. The sequenced material came from whole blood. The receptors shown here come from an adult who was a healthcare worker with PCR-confirmed SARS-CoV-2 infection or an uninfected control (not recorded which). CDR3s include the opening cysteine and the closing phenylalanine or tryptophan. D genes are given only for firm matches. Size is omitted from some rows. Given values are once, few, many or a class for expanded clones.

V gene: TRBV10-1; J gene: TRBJ2-1; D gene: TRBD2; clone size: many; CDR3 DNA: TGCGCCAGCAGTGAGTCCCACCCGACTAGCGGGGATTACAATGAGCAGTTCTTC; CDR3 protein: CASSESHPTSGDYNEQFF
V gene: TRBV5-1; J gene: TRBJ1-1; D gene: TRBD1; clone size: -; CDR3 DNA: TGCGCCAGCAGCCATGACAGGGGCGGAATGAACACTGAAGCTTTCTTT; CDR3 protein: CASSHDRGGMNTEAFF
V gene: TRBV6-5; J gene: TRBJ2-3; D gene: TRBD2; clone size: few; CDR3 DNA: TGTGCCAGCAGTTTAGTCGCGGGACTAGCGGGAGGGCCAGATCCAGATACGCAGTATTTT; CDR3 protein: CASSLVAGLAGGPDPDTQYF
V gene: TRBV2; J gene: TRBJ1-5; D gene: -; clone size: many; CDR3 DNA: TGTGCCAGCAGTGAATTCCGGGGAGAGAATCAGCCCCAGCATTTT; CDR3 protein: CASSEFRGENQPQHF
V gene: TRBV27; J gene: TRBJ2-7; D gene: -; clone size: few; CDR3 DNA: TGTGCCAGCAGTCCCCAGACCCTAAACTACGAGCAGTACTTC; CDR3 protein: CASSPQTLNYEQYF
V gene: TRBV6-2/TRBV6-3; J gene: TRBJ1-2; D gene: -; clone size: many; CDR3 DNA: TGTGCCAGCGGTGAGGGGTATGGCTACACCTTC; CDR3 protein: CASGEGYGYTF
V gene: TRBV3-1; J gene: TRBJ1-6; D gene: -; clone size: many; CDR3 DNA: TGTGCCAGCAGCCAAGGAACAGCTGTGAATTCACCCCTCCACTTT; CDR3 protein: CASSQGTAVNSPLHF
V gene: TRBV7-8; J gene: TRBJ2-1; D gene: -; clone size: few; CDR3 DNA: TGTGCCAGCAGCTCGGGACTCTCTAACTCCTACAATGAGCAGTTCTTC; CDR3 protein: CASSSGLSNSYNEQFF
V gene: TRBV5-4; J gene: TRBJ1-6; D gene: -; clone size: -; CDR3 DNA: TGTGCCAGCAGTGATAGACAGGCCTCTTCCCCCCTCCACTTT; CDR3 protein: CASSDRQASSPLHF
V gene: TRBV12-3/TRBV12-4; J gene: TRBJ1-1; D gene: -; clone size: many; CDR3 DNA: TGTGCCAGCACCCTTAGTTCGGGGGGCGCGAACACTGAAGCTTTCTTT; CDR3 protein: CASTLSSGGANTEAFF
V gene: TRBV7-8; J gene: TRBJ2-7; D gene: -; clone size: many; CDR3 DNA: TGTGCCAGCAGCATCGGAGGCCTTACAGGTTCTGGCTACGAGCAGTACTTC; CDR3 protein: CASSIGGLTGSGYEQYF
V gene: TRBV30; J gene: TRBJ2-3; D gene: -; clone size: few; CDR3 DNA: TGTGCCTGGAGTGCAAGTGGCACAGATACGCAGTATTTT; CDR3 protein: CAWSASGTDTQYF
V gene: TRBV5-1; J gene: TRBJ2-3; D gene: TRBD2; clone size: few; CDR3 DNA: TGCGCCAGCAGCCTGGATAGCGGGGGCCTTGGAGATACGCAGTATTTT; CDR3 protein: CASSLDSGGLGDTQYF
V gene: TRBV2; J gene: TRBJ2-1; D gene: -; clone size: -; CDR3 DNA: TGTGCCAGCAGTGAAGCGGAGGGGGCTCCTTTTGTCAATGAGCAGTTCTTC; CDR3 protein: CASSEAEGAPFVNEQFF
V gene: TRBV6-5; J gene: TRBJ1-6; D gene: TRBD1; clone size: many; CDR3 DNA: TGTGCCAGCAGTTACTCGTCTACAGGGGCTTCACCCCTCCACTTT; CDR3 protein: CASSYSSTGASPLHF
V gene: TRBV6-5; J gene: TRBJ1-2; D gene: TRBD1; clone size: -; CDR3 DNA: TGTGCCAGCAGTTCCAACCGGGACAGGGTTTTGGGCTATGGCTACACCTTC; CDR3 protein: CASSSNRDRVLGYGYTF
V gene: TRBV12-3/TRBV12-4; J gene: TRBJ1-2; D gene: -; clone size: many; CDR3 DNA: TGTGCCAGCAGTTTCGGGGGGTATGGCTACACCTTC; CDR3 protein: CASSFGGYGYTF
V gene: TRBV9; J gene: TRBJ1-4; D gene: -; clone size: -; CDR3 DNA: TGTGCCAGCAGCAGCGGGAGAAATGAAAAACTGTTTTTT; CDR3 protein: CASSSGRNEKLFF
V gene: TRBV7-6; J gene: TRBJ2-7; D gene: TRBD2; clone size: many; CDR3 DNA: TGTGCCAGCAGCCCGGGACTAGCTATCACCTACGAGCAGTACTTC; CDR3 protein: CASSPGLAITYEQYF
V gene: TRBV5-1; J gene: TRBJ2-1; D gene: TRBD2; clone size: -; CDR3 DNA: TGCGCCAGCAGCCGGACTAGCGGGCCTTACAATGAGCAGTTCTTC; CDR3 protein: CASSRTSGPYNEQFF
V gene: TRBV7-9; J gene: TRBJ1-1; D gene: TRBD1; clone size: many; CDR3 DNA: TGTGCCAGCAGCTTAGCAACAGGGGGCACTGAAGCTTTCTTT; CDR3 protein: CASSLATGGTEAFF
V gene: TRBV20-1; J gene: TRBJ2-1; D gene: TRBD2; clone size: many; CDR3 DNA: TGCAGTGCTGGACTAGCGGGATCCGATGAGCAGTTCTTC; CDR3 protein: CSAGLAGSDEQFF
V gene: TRBV3-1; J gene: TRBJ2-7; D gene: TRBD2; clone size: many; CDR3 DNA: TGTGCCAGCAGCTCCAGACTAGCTTTAACGAACGAGCAGTACTTC; CDR3 protein: CASSSRLALTNEQYF
V gene: TRBV5-4; J gene: TRBJ1-1; D gene: -; clone size: many; CDR3 DNA: TGTGCCAGCAGCTCTAACCGGGATAGGAACACTGAAGCTTTCTTT; CDR3 protein: CASSSNRDRNTEAFF
V gene: TRBV19; J gene: TRBJ2-1; D gene: TRBD2; clone size: many; CDR3 DNA: TGTGCCAGTAACCCCGGGACTAGCGTAAATGAGCAGTTCTTC; CDR3 protein: CASNPGTSVNEQFF
V gene: TRBV11-2; J gene: TRBJ2-3; D gene: -; clone size: few; CDR3 DNA: TGTGCCAGCAGGGCGAGTAGCACAGATACGCAGTATTTT; CDR3 protein: CASRASSTDTQYF
V gene: TRBV12-3/TRBV12-4; J gene: TRBJ1-1; D gene: -; clone size: few; CDR3 DNA: TGTGCCAGCAGTTTTAATGGGAAGGGACGTGAAGCTTTCTTT; CDR3 protein: CASSFNGKGREAFF
V gene: TRBV12-3/TRBV12-4; J gene: TRBJ2-3; D gene: TRBD2; clone size: -; CDR3 DNA: TGTGCCAGCCTTCCTCCGGCTAGCGGGCCCACAGATACGCAGTATTTT; CDR3 protein: CASLPPASGPTDTQYF
V gene: TRBV7-9; J gene: TRBJ1-5; D gene: -; clone size: many; CDR3 DNA: TGTGCCAGCAGCTTAGGGGGGCCGAATCAGCCCCAGCATTTT; CDR3 protein: CASSLGGPNQPQHF
V gene: TRBV10-2; J gene: TRBJ2-4; D gene: -; clone size: -; CDR3 DNA: TGCGCCAGCAGTATAGCCAAAAACATTCAGTACTTC; CDR3 protein: CASSIAKNIQYF
V gene: TRBV11-2; J gene: TRBJ2-1; D gene: TRBD2; clone size: few; CDR3 DNA: TGTGCCAGCAGCCTCCGACTAGCGGGAGACGCTGAGCAGTTCTTC; CDR3 protein: CASSLRLAGDAEQFF
V gene: TRBV5-1; J gene: TRBJ2-7; D gene: -; clone size: many; CDR3 DNA: TGCGCCAGCAGCCCGTCGGGGTACGAGCAGTACTTC; CDR3 protein: CASSPSGYEQYF
V gene: TRBV5-1; J gene: TRBJ2-1; D gene: -; clone size: -; CDR3 DNA: TGCGCCAGCAGCTTGGATGGCAGGGTGGGGAATGAGCAGTTCTTC; CDR3 protein: CASSLDGRVGNEQFF
V gene: TRBV7-2; J gene: TRBJ2-5; D gene: TRBD2; clone size: many; CDR3 DNA: TGTGCCAGCCCCCCCGCAGCGGGGACCCAAGAGACCCAGTACTTC; CDR3 protein: CASPPAAGTQETQYF
V gene: TRBV11-3; J gene: TRBJ2-2; D gene: TRBD1; clone size: -; CDR3 DNA: TGTGCCAGCGGGACAGGGAACACCGGGGAGCTGTTTTTT; CDR3 protein: CASGTGNTGELFF
V gene: TRBV20-1; J gene: TRBJ1-3; D gene: -; clone size: many; CDR3 DNA: TGCAGTGCACCTACCGGGCCTCCCTCTGGAAACACCATATATTTT; CDR3 protein: CSAPTGPPSGNTIYF
V gene: TRBV9; J gene: TRBJ1-4; D gene: -; clone size: many; CDR3 DNA: TGTGCCAGCAGCGTAGATGGGGGCCTACTTAATGAAAAACTGTTTTTT; CDR3 protein: CASSVDGGLLNEKLFF
V gene: TRBV12-3/TRBV12-4; J gene: TRBJ2-7; D gene: -; clone size: many; CDR3 DNA: TGTGCCAGCAGTTGGAGGAGGGTGGGACTCGGCGAGCAGTACTTC; CDR3 protein: CASSWRRVGLGEQYF
V gene: TRBV29-1; J gene: TRBJ2-7; D gene: -; clone size: many; CDR3 DNA: TGCAGCGTCTTGGGACCTTACTACGAGCAGTACTTC; CDR3 protein: CSVLGPYYEQYF
V gene: TRBV20-1; J gene: TRBJ2-5; D gene: TRBD2; clone size: -; CDR3 DNA: TGCAGTGTTGACGCCGGGACTAGCCAAGAGACCCAGTACTTC; CDR3 protein: CSVDAGTSQETQYF
V gene: TRBV10-3; J gene: TRBJ1-1; D gene: TRBD1; clone size: many; CDR3 DNA: TGTGCCATGGCACCGGGACAGGGGAACACTGAAGCTTTCTTT; CDR3 protein: CAMAPGQGNTEAFF
V gene: TRBV14; J gene: TRBJ1-2; D gene: TRBD1; clone size: many; CDR3 DNA: TGTGCCAGCAGCCAACGAAGACAGGGGAATGGCTACACCTTC; CDR3 protein: CASSQRRQGNGYTF
V gene: TRBV6-2/TRBV6-3; J gene: TRBJ1-1; D gene: TRBD1; clone size: many; CDR3 DNA: TGTGCCAGCATCAAAGACAGGGCGCCTCGATTGAACACTGAAGCTTTCTTT; CDR3 protein: CASIKDRAPRLNTEAFF
V gene: TRBV20-1; J gene: TRBJ2-5; D gene: -; clone size: many; CDR3 DNA: TGCAGTGCGCTCCGCAGGGGACAAGAGACCCAGTACTTC; CDR3 protein: CSALRRGQETQYF
V gene: TRBV2; J gene: TRBJ2-5; D gene: TRBD1; clone size: few; CDR3 DNA: TGTGCCAGCATGACAGGGTACCAAGAGACCCAGTACTTC; CDR3 protein: CASMTGYQETQYF
V gene: TRBV9; J gene: TRBJ2-5; D gene: TRBD2; clone size: few; CDR3 DNA: TGTGCCAGCAGTGCTAGCGGGGGGAACCAAGAGACCCAGTACTTC; CDR3 protein: CASSASGGNQETQYF
V gene: TRBV5-1; J gene: TRBJ2-3; D gene: TRBD2; clone size: -; CDR3 DNA: TGCGCCAGCAGCTTCCTCGGGGGGGCAGATACGCAGTATTTT; CDR3 protein: CASSFLGGADTQYF
V gene: TRBV4-3; J gene: TRBJ1-2; D gene: -; clone size: many; CDR3 DNA: TGCGCCAGCAGCCAAGATGTAGCGAGCTATGGCTACACCTTC; CDR3 protein: CASSQDVASYGYTF
V gene: TRBV29-1; J gene: TRBJ2-3; D gene: -; clone size: many; CDR3 DNA: TGCAGCGTTCCCCAATCACCAGGCACAGATACGCAGTATTTT; CDR3 protein: CSVPQSPGTDTQYF
V gene: TRBV3-1; J gene: TRBJ2-7; D gene: -; clone size: many; CDR3 DNA: TGTGCCAGCAGCCCCTCTCGTCCGCGGGCCCTTGGGAGCTCCTACGAGCAGTACTTC; CDR3 protein: CASSPSRPRALGSSYEQYF
V gene: TRBV20-1; J gene: TRBJ2-1; D gene: -; clone size: many; CDR3 DNA: TGCAGTGCTAGAGATCTCACCGACTCCTACAATGAGCAGTTCTTC; CDR3 protein: CSARDLTDSYNEQFF
V gene: TRBV5-4; J gene: TRBJ2-7; D gene: -; clone size: medium-sized; CDR3 DNA: TGTGCCAGCAGCTTCTCCGGGAGTCCCTACGAGCAGTACTTC; CDR3 protein: CASSFSGSPYEQYF
V gene: TRBV18; J gene: TRBJ1-2; D gene: -; clone size: -; CDR3 DNA: TGTGCCAGCTCACCAATCACAAATAACTATGGCTACACCTTC; CDR3 protein: CASSPITNNYGYTF
V gene: TRBV5-6; J gene: TRBJ1-1; D gene: TRBD1; clone size: -; CDR3 DNA: TGTGCCAGCACCAAACAGGGGGGCACTGAAGCTTTCTTT; CDR3 protein: CASTKQGGTEAFF
V gene: TRBV24-1; J gene: TRBJ2-3; D gene: -; clone size: many; CDR3 DNA: TGTGCCACCAGTGATTTGATGGCGGGGAACACAGATACGCAGTATTTT; CDR3 protein: CATSDLMAGNTDTQYF
V gene: TRBV25-1; J gene: TRBJ1-2; D gene: -; clone size: -; CDR3 DNA: TGTGCCAGCAGTGATGTCTGGGCCGACTATGGCTACACCTTC; CDR3 protein: CASSDVWADYGYTF
V gene: TRBV7-7; J gene: TRBJ2-7; D gene: TRBD1; clone size: many; CDR3 DNA: TGTGCCAGCAGCCTAACAGGGGGCGCAGAGCCGTACTTC; CDR3 protein: CASSLTGGAEPYF
V gene: TRBV3-1; J gene: TRBJ2-7; D gene: -; clone size: -; CDR3 DNA: TGTGCCAGCAGCCAAAACAGGTTGTTTTACGAGCAGTACTTC; CDR3 protein: CASSQNRLFYEQYF
V gene: TRBV6-6; J gene: TRBJ2-1; D gene: TRBD2; clone size: many; CDR3 DNA: TGTGCCAGCAGTTCCCTAGCGGGGGACTACAATGAGCAGTTCTTC; CDR3 protein: CASSSLAGDYNEQFF